The 5 T cell receptor beta chains below all came from one sample that was sequenced in a study of blood T cell repertoires in COVID-19. Profiling relied on immunoSEQ multiplex PCR, and the TCRdb table lists in-frame clones only, not all of them. The sample consists of 250,000 to 300,000 clones, roughly 80% of them appearing once. The sequenced material came from peripheral blood. These receptors were obtained from a man between 60 and 75 years old who had recovered from COVID-19.

The V call is TRBV11-2, the J call TRBJ2-5; perhaps TRBD1 as D (6 bases). Trimming took 8 bases from V and 4 from J, leaving 20 bases between them. From germline, CDR1 is SGHAT and CDR2 FQNNGV. The CDR3 sequence is 15 residues long. CDR3 coding DNA: TGTGCCAGCGGCGAGACAGGCGTAACGGGAGAGACCCAGTACTTC. It yields the protein CASGETGVTGETQYF.

This clone came up a few times. The chain couples TRBV5-1 to TRBJ2-7, with D tentatively TRBD2 (5 bases). CDR3 length equals 14 residues. The germline CDR1 and CDR2 sequences are SGHRS and YFSETQ. Trimming took off 0 bases at V and 2 bases at J, with 9 bases between the two ends. The CDR3 DNA is TGCGCCAGCAGCTTGGTTGTAGCGCCCTACGAGCAGTACTTC. Translated: CASSLVVAPYEQYF.

The rearrangement uses TRBV7-9 and TRBJ1-2; D is undetermined. Germline assignment: CDR1 SEHNR and CDR2 FQNEAQ (reference sequence). V was pared by 1 base and J by 2 bases, with 8 bases between. The CDR3 totals 14 residues. CDR3 sequence: CASSLVVLNYGYTF. DNA of the CDR3: TGTGCCAGCAGCTTAGTCGTATTAAACTATGGCTACACCTTC.

CDR3 nucleotide sequence: TGTGCCAGCAGCTTCCGGGACAGGGGTGCCAAAAACATTCAGTACTTC. Translating it yields CASSFRDRGAKNIQYF. V and J are TRBV7-9 and TRBJ2-4; TRBD1 matches at 10 bases. This CDR3 is 16 amino acids long. V shed 3 bases and J 1 base; nucleotides not matched to a gene: 3. Germline values: CDR1 SEHNR, CDR2 FQNEAQ (reference sequence).

This chain connects TRBV30 to TRBJ2-5; D might be TRBD1 (5 bases). The CDR3 totals 14 residues. The V end was cut by 0 bases, the J end by 4 bases, with 12 bases between. Germline CDR1 and CDR2: GTSNPN and SVGIG (reference sequence). DNA for the CDR3: TGTGCCTGGAGTGTAGGGGCTAGAGGAGAGACCCAGTACTTC. It encodes CAWSVGARGETQYF.